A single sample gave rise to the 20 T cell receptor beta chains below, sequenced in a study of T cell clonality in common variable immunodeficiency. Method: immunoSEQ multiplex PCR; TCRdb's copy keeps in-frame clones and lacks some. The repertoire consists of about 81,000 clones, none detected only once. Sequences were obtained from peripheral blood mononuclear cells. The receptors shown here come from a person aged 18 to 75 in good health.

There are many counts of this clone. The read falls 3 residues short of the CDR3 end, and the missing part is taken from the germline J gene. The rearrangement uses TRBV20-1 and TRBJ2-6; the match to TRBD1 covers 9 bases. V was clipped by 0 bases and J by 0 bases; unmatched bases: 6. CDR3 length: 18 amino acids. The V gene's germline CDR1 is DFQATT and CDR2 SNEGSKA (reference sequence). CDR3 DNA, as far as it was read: TGCAGTGCTAGAGATCTACGACAGGGGGGCTCTGGGGCCAACGTC. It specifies CSARDLRQGGSGANV. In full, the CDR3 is CSARDLRQGGSGANVLTF.

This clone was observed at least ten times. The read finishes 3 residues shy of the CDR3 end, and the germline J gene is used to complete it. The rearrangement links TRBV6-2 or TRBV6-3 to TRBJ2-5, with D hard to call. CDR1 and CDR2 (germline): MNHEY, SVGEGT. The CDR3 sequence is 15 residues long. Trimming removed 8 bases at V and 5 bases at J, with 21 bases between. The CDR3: CASAKQRGDMETQYF. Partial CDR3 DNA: TGTGCCAGCGCAAAGCAGCGAGGAGATATGGAGACC.

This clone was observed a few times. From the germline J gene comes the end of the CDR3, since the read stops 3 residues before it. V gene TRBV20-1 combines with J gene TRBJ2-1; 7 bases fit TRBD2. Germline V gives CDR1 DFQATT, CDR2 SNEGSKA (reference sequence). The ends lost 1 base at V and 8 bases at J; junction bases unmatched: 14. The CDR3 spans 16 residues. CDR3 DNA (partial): TGCAGTGCTAGAGGCCCGACTAGCTTGGGTTCCTATGAG. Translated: CSARGPTSLGSYE. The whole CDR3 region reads CSARGPTSLGSYEQFF.

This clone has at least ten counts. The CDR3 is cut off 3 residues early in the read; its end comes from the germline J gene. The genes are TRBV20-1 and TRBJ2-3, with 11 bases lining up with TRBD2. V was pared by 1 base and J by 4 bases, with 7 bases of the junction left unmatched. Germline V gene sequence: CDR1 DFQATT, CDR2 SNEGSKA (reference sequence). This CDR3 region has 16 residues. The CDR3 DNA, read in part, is TGCAGTGCTAGAGCGGGACTAGCGGTCGGCCCAGATACG. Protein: CSARAGLAVGPDT. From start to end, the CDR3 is CSARAGLAVGPDTQYF.

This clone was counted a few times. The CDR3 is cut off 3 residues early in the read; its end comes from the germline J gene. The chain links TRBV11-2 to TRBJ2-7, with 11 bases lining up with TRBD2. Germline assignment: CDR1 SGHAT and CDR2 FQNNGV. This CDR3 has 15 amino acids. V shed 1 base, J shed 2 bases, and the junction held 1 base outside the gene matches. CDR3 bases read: TGTGCCAGCAGCTTAGGTAGCGGGAGGGCCTACGAG. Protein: CASSLGSGRAYE. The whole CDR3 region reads CASSLGSGRAYEQYF.

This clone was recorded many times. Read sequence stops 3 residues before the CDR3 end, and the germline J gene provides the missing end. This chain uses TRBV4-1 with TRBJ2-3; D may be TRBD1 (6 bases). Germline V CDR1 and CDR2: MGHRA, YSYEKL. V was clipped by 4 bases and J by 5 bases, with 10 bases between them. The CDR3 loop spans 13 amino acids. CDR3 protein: CASSLTGRDTQYF. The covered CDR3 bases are TGCGCCAGCAGCCTTACAGGGAGAGATACG.

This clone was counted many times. CDR3 DNA (partial): TGCGCCAGCAGTGAGGGGGGGTCGGGACAGGGGAACTACGAG. Translating it yields CASSEGGSGQGNYE. The whole CDR3 region reads CASSEGGSGQGNYEQYF. This rearrangement joins TRBV10-1 to TRBJ2-7, with TRBD1 matching over 10 bases. From the germline J gene comes the end of the CDR3, since the read stops 3 residues before it. CDR1 WNHNN and CDR2 SYGVQD come from the germline V gene (reference sequence). This CDR3 region has 17 residues. Losses at the gene ends were 2 bases for V and 3 bases for J; bases not matched to a gene: 10.

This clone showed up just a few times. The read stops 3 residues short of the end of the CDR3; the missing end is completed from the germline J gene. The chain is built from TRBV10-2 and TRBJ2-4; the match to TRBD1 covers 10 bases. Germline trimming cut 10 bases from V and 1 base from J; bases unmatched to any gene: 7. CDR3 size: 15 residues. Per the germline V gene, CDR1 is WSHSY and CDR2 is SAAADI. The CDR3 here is CATGQGEFAKNIQYF. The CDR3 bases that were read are TGCGCCACTGGACAGGGGGAATTTGCCAAAAACATT.

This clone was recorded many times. CDR3 DNA, as far as it was read: TGTGCCAGTAGTATCGGTGCCGCGACTAGCGGCAATGAG. This sequence encodes CASSIGAATSGNE. The CDR3 in full is CASSIGAATSGNEQFF. The genes are TRBV19 and TRBJ2-1; 9 nucleotides line up with TRBD2. The read finishes 3 residues shy of the CDR3 end, and the germline J gene is used to complete it. Looked up from germline, CDR1 is LNHDA and CDR2 is SQIVND (reference sequence). Losses at the gene ends were 3 bases for V and 6 bases for J; bases not matched to a gene: 9. CDR3 length: 16 residues.

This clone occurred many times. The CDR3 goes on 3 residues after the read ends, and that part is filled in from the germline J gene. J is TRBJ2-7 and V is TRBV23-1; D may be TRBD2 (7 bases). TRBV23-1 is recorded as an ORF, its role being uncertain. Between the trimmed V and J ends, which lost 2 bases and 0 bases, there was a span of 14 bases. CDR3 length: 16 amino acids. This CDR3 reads CASSQPGGGGSYEQYF. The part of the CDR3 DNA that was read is TGCGCCAGCAGTCAACCTGGGGGAGGGGGCTCCTACGAG.

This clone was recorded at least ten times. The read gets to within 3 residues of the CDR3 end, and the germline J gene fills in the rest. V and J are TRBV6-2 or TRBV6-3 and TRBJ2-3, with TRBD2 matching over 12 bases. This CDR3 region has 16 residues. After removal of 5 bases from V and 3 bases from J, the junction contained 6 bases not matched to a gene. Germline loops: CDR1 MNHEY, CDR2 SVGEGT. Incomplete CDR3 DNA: TGTGCCAGCAGTCGGACTAGCGGGACTCTGACAGATACG. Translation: CASSRTSGTLTDT. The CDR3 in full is CASSRTSGTLTDTQYF.

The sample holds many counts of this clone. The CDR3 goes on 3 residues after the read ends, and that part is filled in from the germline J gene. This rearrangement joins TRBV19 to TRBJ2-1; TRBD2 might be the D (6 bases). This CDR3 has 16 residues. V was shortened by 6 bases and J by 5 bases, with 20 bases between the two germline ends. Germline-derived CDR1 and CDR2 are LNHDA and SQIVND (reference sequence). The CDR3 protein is CASSPIVSGGHNEQFF. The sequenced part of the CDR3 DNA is TGTGCCAGTAGCCCTATAGTCTCCGGGGGACACAATGAG.

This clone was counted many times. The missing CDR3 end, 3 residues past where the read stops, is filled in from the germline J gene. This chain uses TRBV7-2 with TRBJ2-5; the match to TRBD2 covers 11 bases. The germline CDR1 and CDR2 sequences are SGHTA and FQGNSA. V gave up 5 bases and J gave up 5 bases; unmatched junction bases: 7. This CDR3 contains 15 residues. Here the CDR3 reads CASSTRLAGRETQYF. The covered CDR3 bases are TGTGCCAGCAGCACCCGACTAGCGGGACGGGAGACC.

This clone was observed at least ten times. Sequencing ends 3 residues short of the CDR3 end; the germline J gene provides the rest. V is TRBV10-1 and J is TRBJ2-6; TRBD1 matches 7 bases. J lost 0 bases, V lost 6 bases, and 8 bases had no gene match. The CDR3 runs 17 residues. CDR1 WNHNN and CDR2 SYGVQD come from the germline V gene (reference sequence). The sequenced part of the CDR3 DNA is TGCGCCAGCAGCTTGAGGGACAGTCACTCTGGGGCCAACGTC. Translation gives CASSLRDSHSGANV. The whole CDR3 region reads CASSLRDSHSGANVLTF.

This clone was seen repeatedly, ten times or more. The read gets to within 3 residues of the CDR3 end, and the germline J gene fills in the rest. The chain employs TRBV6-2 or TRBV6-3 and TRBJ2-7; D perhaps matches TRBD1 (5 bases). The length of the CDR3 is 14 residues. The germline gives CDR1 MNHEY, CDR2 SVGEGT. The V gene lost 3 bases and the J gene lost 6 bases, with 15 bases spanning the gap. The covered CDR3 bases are TGTGCCAGCAGTTATGCGATACAGGCAGGCGAG. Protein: CASSYAIQAGE. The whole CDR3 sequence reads CASSYAIQAGEQYF.

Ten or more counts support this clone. CDR3 amino acids: CSASIRHSNTGELFF. Partial CDR3 DNA: TGCAGTGCTAGTATCCGCCACTCGAACACCGGGGAG. The chain joins TRBV20-1 to TRBJ2-2; D is undetermined. The CDR3 extends 3 residues past the end of the read, so its final part is completed from the germline J gene. Germline-derived CDR1 and CDR2 are DFQATT and SNEGSKA (reference sequence). V lost 3 bases and J lost 0, with 11 bases in between. The CDR3 has 15 residues.

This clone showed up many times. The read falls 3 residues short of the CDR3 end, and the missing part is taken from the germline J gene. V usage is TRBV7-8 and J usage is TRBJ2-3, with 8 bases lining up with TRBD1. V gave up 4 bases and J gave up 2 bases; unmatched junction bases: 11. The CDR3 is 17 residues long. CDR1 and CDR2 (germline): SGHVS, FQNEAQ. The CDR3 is CASSSGRTGKNTDTQYF. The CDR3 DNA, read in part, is TGTGCCAGCAGCTCAGGCCGGACAGGGAAAAACACAGATACG.

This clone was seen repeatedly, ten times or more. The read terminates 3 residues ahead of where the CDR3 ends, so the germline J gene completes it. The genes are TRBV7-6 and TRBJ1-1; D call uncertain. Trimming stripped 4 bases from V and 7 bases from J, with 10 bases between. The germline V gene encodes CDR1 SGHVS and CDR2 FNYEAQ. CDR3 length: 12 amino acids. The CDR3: CASSYSSGEAFF. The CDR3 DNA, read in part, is TGTGCCAGCAGCTACAGTTCTGGTGAA.

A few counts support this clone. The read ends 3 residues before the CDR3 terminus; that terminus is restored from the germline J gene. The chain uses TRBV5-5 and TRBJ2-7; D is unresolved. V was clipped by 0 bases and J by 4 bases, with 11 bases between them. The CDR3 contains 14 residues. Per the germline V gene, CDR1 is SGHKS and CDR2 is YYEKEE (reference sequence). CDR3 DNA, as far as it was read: TGTGCCAGCAGCTTGGACAGCCTTCAATACGAG. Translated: CASSLDSLQYE. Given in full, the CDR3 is CASSLDSLQYEQYF.

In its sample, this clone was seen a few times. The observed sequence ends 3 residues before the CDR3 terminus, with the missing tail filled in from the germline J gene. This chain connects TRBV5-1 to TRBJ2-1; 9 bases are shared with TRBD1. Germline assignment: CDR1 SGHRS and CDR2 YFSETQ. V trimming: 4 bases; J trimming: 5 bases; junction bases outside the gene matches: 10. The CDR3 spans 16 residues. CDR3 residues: CASSPGVGQGHNEQFF. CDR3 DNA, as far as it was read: TGCGCCAGCAGCCCGGGGGTTGGACAGGGGCACAATGAG.